The sequence of this TCR beta chain was determined in a study of T cells in localized non-small cell lung cancer. Overall study results and limits: Only one tumor region was sequenced, so heterogeneity remains possible. There was higher T cell clonality in uninvolved adjacent lung than in tumor, and it was highest there.

Concerning this clone: Antigen specificity is unknown.

The data were produced by immunoSEQ multiplex PCR, yet TCRdb's version contains in-frame clones alone and is incomplete. The sample holds about 53,000 clones, roughly 88% seen once. The germline CDR1 and CDR2 sequences are KGHSY and FQNENV. Trimming cost V 7 bases and J 8 bases; bases outside gene matches: 9. There are 14 residues in the CDR3. The sequence was obtained from a man between 40 and 69 years old with stage III lung adenocarcinoma. V usage is TRBV16 and J usage is TRBJ2-1; 9 nucleotides align to TRBD2. The specimen was peripheral blood mononuclear cells, collected before any cancer treatment. CDR3 residues: CASNRAGGPDEQFF. The CDR3 DNA follows: TGTGCCAGCAACAGGGCGGGGGGGCCGGATGAGCAGTTCTTC.